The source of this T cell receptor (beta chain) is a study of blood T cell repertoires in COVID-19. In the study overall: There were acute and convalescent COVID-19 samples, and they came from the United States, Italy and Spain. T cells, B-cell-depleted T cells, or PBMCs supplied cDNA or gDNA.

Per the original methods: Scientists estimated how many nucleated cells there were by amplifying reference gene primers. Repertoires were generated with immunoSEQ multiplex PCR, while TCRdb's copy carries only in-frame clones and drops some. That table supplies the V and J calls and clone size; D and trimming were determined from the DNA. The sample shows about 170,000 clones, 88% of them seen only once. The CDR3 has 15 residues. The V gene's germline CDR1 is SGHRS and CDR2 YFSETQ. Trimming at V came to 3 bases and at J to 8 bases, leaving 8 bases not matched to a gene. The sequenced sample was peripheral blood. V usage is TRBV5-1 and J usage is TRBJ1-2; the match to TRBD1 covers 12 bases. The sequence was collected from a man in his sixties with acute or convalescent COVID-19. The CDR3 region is CASSSGTGGLTGYTF. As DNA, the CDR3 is TGCGCCAGCAGCTCCGGGACAGGGGGCTTGACGGGCTACACCTTC.